This TCR beta chain was profiled in a study of T cell repertoires in cytomegalovirus infection. Study background: Indications of both CMV infection and matching HLA type were provided by public TCR beta signatures.

Study-level findings and limits: Clonotypes of TCR beta that were HLA-C-restricted and CMV-specific dominated the ex vivo response. Cumulative frequency (of public TCR beta family members) identified carriers of CMV plus the relevant HLA.

V gave up 10 bases and J gave up 8 bases, with 15 bases separating them. The CDR3 has 12 amino acids. In germline, CDR1 is MDHEN, CDR2 SYDVKM. As to this clonotype: What it binds is unknown.

TCRdb reanalysed the reads using MiXCR and keeps one entry per CDR3 protein. The sample includes about 330,000 distinct CDR3 sequences, more than 8% of them seen just once. This receptor was obtained from a human donor in good health (CMV status not recorded). Some clones in this sample may be carry-over from other donors' samples. J is TRBJ2-1 and V is TRBV28; the D gene could be TRBD1 or TRBD2 (5 bases each). Sequencing was carried out using PBMCs. CDR3 nucleotides: TGTGCCACCGAGGGGCCGTGGGATGAGCAGTTCTTC. Translated, it gives CATEGPWDEQFF.